The 26 T cell receptor beta chains reported below all come from one sample, sequenced in a study of T cell changes during pregnancy in multiple sclerosis (dated by TCRdb to about 2019). Library method: the immunoSEQ multiplex PCR assay. TCRdb took this table from immuneACCESS and kept in-frame rearrangements with V and J called. Such tables lack part of the clones; where checked against another copy, unresolved V genes explain under half of the gap, and the rest is unexplained. The sample yields some 67,000 clones; 92% were counted once. Of the sample, more than 1.4% falls within the top ten clones. This specimen was peripheral blood, taken after pregnancy. These receptors were obtained from a female donor with multiple sclerosis, enrolled in a pregnancy study.

The rearrangement uses TRBV19 and TRBJ1-5; no firm D call. CDR1 is LNHDA, CDR2 SQIVND, per germline (reference sequence). The CDR3 is made up of 13 amino acids. The ends were cut back, 5 bases at V and 3 bases at J, with 8 bases in the middle. CDR3 in DNA: TGTGCCAGTAGTCCGACAAACAATCAGCCCCAGCATTTT. It translates to CASSPTNNQPQHF.

This clone turned up a few times. In DNA form, the CDR3 reads TGTGCCAGCAGTATCGGACAGATTCCAGTGAACACTGAAGCTTTCTTT. Protein: CASSIGQIPVNTEAFF. The rearrangement uses TRBV28 and TRBJ1-1, with D possibly matching TRBD1 (6 bases). The CDR3 spans 16 residues. Looked up from germline, CDR1 is MDHEN and CDR2 is SYDVKM. The V end lost 5 bases, the J end lost 0 bases, and 16 bases lay between the germline ends.

In DNA, the CDR3 is TGTGCCAGTAGTATTAGCGGGAGTGTCTACGAGCAGTACTTC. Protein product: CASSISGSVYEQYF. This sequence joins TRBV19 and TRBJ2-7, with TRBD2 matching over 9 bases. Trimming cost V 3 bases and J 3 bases; bases outside gene matches: 3. Germline V gives CDR1 LNHDA, CDR2 SQIVND (reference sequence). The CDR3 extends over 14 amino acids.

The genes are TRBV13 and TRBJ1-1; possibly TRBD1 for D (6 bases). The CDR3 has 15 residues. V was pared by 0 bases and J by 1 base, with 9 bases between. Per the germline V gene, CDR1 is PRHDT and CDR2 is FYEKMQ (reference sequence). CDR3 sequence (DNA): TGTGCCAGCAGCTTAGGACAGGGCCAGAACACTGAAGCTTTCTTT. This sequence encodes CASSLGQGQNTEAFF.

J is TRBJ2-5 and V is TRBV5-1; 11 bases line up with TRBD2. Germline CDR1 and CDR2: SGHRS and YFSETQ. The CDR3 loop spans 15 amino acids. The trim removed 4 bases at V and 4 bases at J, leaving 6 bases unmatched. The CDR3 DNA follows: TGCGCCAGCAGCCCCCTAGCGGGAGGAGGAGAGACCCAGTACTTC. Residues: CASSPLAGGGETQYF.

This clone was seen only once. The chain recombines TRBV30 with TRBJ2-5; D not certain. The length of the CDR3 is 11 residues. Trimming stripped 5 bases from V and 4 bases from J, with 8 bases between. CDR1 is GTSNPN and CDR2 is SVGIG in the germline V gene (reference sequence). The CDR3 nucleotides are TGTGCCTGGGGGCTAAGAGAGACCCAGTACTTC. The encoded protein is CAWGLRETQYF.

The V gene is TRBV29-1, the J gene TRBJ1-4; 7 bases align to TRBD1. CDR1 is SQVTM and CDR2 is ANQGSEA in the germline V gene. With 4 bases clipped from V and 8 bases from J, the junction kept 4 bases outside the gene matches. This CDR3 has 12 amino acids. The CDR3: CSVVRGGEKLFF. CDR3 bases: TGCAGCGTTGTGAGAGGGGGCGAAAAACTGTTTTTT.

This clone was detected once. V usage is TRBV28 and J usage is TRBJ2-7; perhaps TRBD1 as D (5 bases). Trimming removed 2 bases from V and 6 bases from J, with 8 bases in between. The germline gives CDR1 MDHEN, CDR2 SYDVKM. The CDR3 spans 12 residues. CDR3 region: CASSLRQLEQYF. The DNA of the CDR3 is TGTGCCAGCAGTTTACGACAGCTCGAGCAGTACTTC.

This clone is a singleton in its sample. The genes are TRBV6-1 and TRBJ1-4, with D perhaps TRBD1 (6 bases). Germline V lookup: CDR1 MNHNS, CDR2 SASEGT. With 3 bases removed from V and 2 bases from J, the gap between germline ends came to 10 bases. The CDR3 length is 15 residues. DNA of the CDR3: TGTGCCAGCAGTGACCGGACAGCTACTAATGAAAAACTGTTTTTT. It specifies CASSDRTATNEKLFF.

The rearrangement uses TRBV5-1 and TRBJ1-2, with D uncertain. V lost 9 bases, J lost 0 bases, and 12 bases lay in between. Germline lookup yields CDR1 SGHRS and CDR2 YFSETQ. The CDR3 has 13 residues. CDR3 DNA sequence: TGCGCCACCACACCGGGAGCTAACTATGGCTACACCTTC. Its translation is CATTPGANYGYTF.

The chain couples TRBV14 to TRBJ1-1; no clear D. V gave up 2 bases and J gave up 8 bases, with 9 bases separating them. CDR3 length equals 12 residues. Looked up from germline, CDR1 is SGHDN and CDR2 is FVKESK. CDR3 bases: TGTGCCAGCAGCCAAAGCGCGGTCGAAGCTTTCTTT. This sequence encodes CASSQSAVEAFF. The full variable domain, with the rest looked up from reference TRBV14 and TRBJ1-1, is EAGVTQFPSHSVIEKGQTVTLRCDPISGHDNLYWYRRVMGKEIKFLLHFVKESKQDESGMPNNRFLAERTGGTYSTLKVQPAELEDSGVYFCASSQSAVEAFFGQGTRLTVV.

The chain joins TRBV30 to TRBJ1-2; the D gene is possibly TRBD1 (6 bases). V was cut by 2 bases and J by 4 bases, with 20 bases left in between. The CDR3 extends over 16 amino acids. The germline gives CDR1 GTSNPN, CDR2 SVGIG (reference sequence). Here the CDR3 DNA reads TGTGCCTGGAGTCTACCGGGGGGCGGGGTGGGCTATGGCTACACCTTC. Translating gives CAWSLPGGGVGYGYTF.

The chain recombines TRBV4-2 with TRBJ2-3; possible D gene TRBD2, 5 bases. The CDR3 spans 15 residues. The V end lost 0 bases, the J end lost 2 bases, and 9 bases lay between the germline ends. Germline V gene sequence: CDR1 LGHNA, CDR2 YNFKEQ. The CDR3 nucleotides read TGTGCCAGCAGCCAAGAGCCGGAGGCCACAGATACGCAGTATTTT. Translation gives CASSQEPEATDTQYF.

The rearrangement joins TRBV7-2 to TRBJ1-2; 9 bases agree with TRBD1. Trimming cost V 1 base and J 7 bases; bases outside gene matches: 10. There are 16 residues in the CDR3. CDR1 SGHTA and CDR2 FQGNSA come from the germline V gene. The CDR3 loop reads CASSLGPRDRDSGYTF. DNA for the CDR3: TGTGCCAGCAGCTTAGGTCCCCGGGACAGGGACTCTGGCTACACCTTC. The entire variable domain, with the rest obtained from reference TRBV7-2 and TRBJ1-2, is as follows: GAGVSQSPSNKVTEKGKDVELRCDPISGHTALYWYRQSLGQGLEFLIYFQGNSAPDKSGLPSDRFSAERTGGSVSTLTIQRTQQEDSAVYLCASSLGPRDRDSGYTFGSGTRLTVV.

The chain combines TRBV7-4 with TRBJ1-1, with D uncertain. V was shortened by 1 base and J by 6 bases, with 12 bases between the two germline ends. Per germline, CDR1 SGHVT and CDR2 SQSDAQ. The CDR3 sequence is 14 residues long. CDR3 DNA: TGTGCCAGCAGCTTAGGGGCCAGGCGGGCTGAAGCTTTCTTT. It is translated as CASSLGARRAEAFF.

This chain joins TRBV29-1 and TRBJ1-1, with D unresolved. V was cut by 8 bases and J by 4 bases, with 17 bases left in between. The CDR3 contains 13 residues. CDR1 SQVTM and CDR2 ANQGSEA come from the germline V gene. In DNA, the CDR3 is TGCAGCACCGGGGAGTGGGTTGGCACTGAAGCTTTCTTT. It is translated as CSTGEWVGTEAFF.

The chain links TRBV29-1 to TRBJ2-7; TRBD1 agrees at 8 bases. Trimming took 4 bases from V and 0 from J; bases not matched to a gene: 8. The CDR3 runs to 15 residues. CDR1 SQVTM and CDR2 ANQGSEA come from the germline V gene. The CDR3 protein is CSVGDRPISSYEQYF. CDR3 in DNA: TGCAGCGTTGGGGACAGGCCCATCTCCTCCTACGAGCAGTACTTC.

This sequence joins TRBV5-6 and TRBJ1-4; D is undetermined. V gave up 5 bases and J gave up 4 bases, with 9 bases separating them. In germline, CDR1 is SGHDT, CDR2 YYEEEE. The CDR3 is 13 amino acids. CDR3 DNA sequence: TGTGCCAGCAGGAGGCAATTTAATGAAAAACTGTTTTTT. It is translated as CASRRQFNEKLFF.

V usage is TRBV6-6 and J usage is TRBJ2-7; the D is unclear. CDR3 length: 15 amino acids. V shed 4 bases and J shed 0 bases, with 13 bases lying between them. CDR1 MNHNY and CDR2 SVGAGI come from the germline V gene (reference sequence). The CDR3 region is CASSSRPQISYEQYF. The DNA of the CDR3 is TGTGCCAGCAGTTCTCGCCCACAGATCTCCTACGAGCAGTACTTC.

The CDR3 reads CSGSTGGDYGYTF. The CDR3 nucleotides are TGCAGCGGGTCGACAGGCGGAGACTATGGCTACACCTTC. This chain joins TRBV29-1 and TRBJ1-2; tentatively, D is TRBD1 (6 bases). CDR1 is SQVTM and CDR2 is ANQGSEA in the germline V gene. The CDR3 has 13 residues. Deletions cut 7 bases from V and 3 bases from J, with 15 bases between.

The chain carries TRBV2 and TRBJ2-2, with D unresolved. In germline, CDR1 is SNHLY, CDR2 FYNNEI. The CDR3 contains 17 residues. The V gene lost 4 bases and the J gene lost 3 bases, with 18 bases spanning the gap. The CDR3, as DNA: TGTGCCAGCAGTGTATGGGCAGGCGTGGCCTACACCGGGGAGCTGTTTTTT. It yields the protein CASSVWAGVAYTGELFF.

The V call is TRBV5-1, the J call TRBJ2-7; possibly TRBD1 for D (5 bases). The CDR3 contains 16 residues. CDR1 is SGHRS, CDR2 YFSETQ, per germline. Trimming took off 0 bases at V and 5 bases at J, with 18 bases between the two ends. The chain's CDR3 is CASSLGPGQGFHEQYF. CDR3 DNA: TGCGCCAGCAGCTTGGGCCCCGGACAAGGGTTCCACGAGCAGTACTTC.

DNA of the CDR3: TGTGCCAGCAGCCTTAGCGGGAGGTTCACCTACGAGCAGTACTTC. It is translated as CASSLSGRFTYEQYF. The chain links TRBV7-9 to TRBJ2-7; 10 bases are shared with TRBD2. This CDR3 comprises 15 residues. Trimming took 5 bases from V and 2 from J; bases not matched to a gene: 6. CDR1 SEHNR and CDR2 FQNEAQ come from the germline V gene (reference sequence).

The DNA for the CDR3 is TGTGCCAGCAGCGGACAGTCCTACTCTGGAAACACCATATATTTT. Protein product: CASSGQSYSGNTIYF. The chain has TRBV5-5 and TRBJ1-3, with a weak D call TRBD1 (6 bases). Germline values: CDR1 SGHKS, CDR2 YYEKEE (reference sequence). V gave up 4 bases and J gave up 0 bases, with 11 bases separating them. This CDR3 comprises 15 residues.

This sequence joins TRBV2 and TRBJ2-7; D perhaps matches TRBD1 (5 bases). Germline-derived CDR1 and CDR2 are SNHLY and FYNNEI. The V end lost 8 bases, the J end lost 3 bases, and 11 bases lay between the germline ends. The CDR3 consists of 12 residues. DNA of the CDR3: TGTGCCAGCGATAGGCAGGGCTACGAGCAGTACTTC. This gives the protein CASDRQGYEQYF.

The CDR3 protein is CSVVGLAYEQYF. CDR3 coding DNA: TGCAGCGTTGTGGGACTAGCTTACGAGCAGTACTTC. The V gene is TRBV29-1, the J gene TRBJ2-7; 9 nucleotides match TRBD2. This CDR3 comprises 12 residues. Germline V gene data show CDR1 as SQVTM and CDR2 as ANQGSEA. V dropped 4 bases and J dropped 4; count of bases not matched to a gene: 2.